This T cell receptor (beta chain) was captured by sequencing in a study of CD8+CD57+ T cells in acquired aplastic anemia. Template material for TCR beta VDJ and CDR3 profiling consisted of genomic DNA. Via MiXCR, TCRdb re-called the reads, giving one row per CDR3 protein. The sample carries under 200,000 distinct CDR3 sequences, 64% recorded once. Remarks on this clonotype: Its antigen remains unidentified.

Study outcomes and limitations: Patients shared around 30 CD8+ CDR3 sequences with controls.

With 4 bases removed from V and 0 bases from J, the gap between germline ends came to 10 bases. The CDR3 covers 13 residues. Germline CDR1 reads SQVTM; CDR2 reads ANQGSEA. V and J are TRBV29-1 and TRBJ2-7, with D maybe TRBD1 (6 bases). Sequencing was done on a sample of sorted CD4+, CD8+, or CD8+CD57+ T cells (not recorded which) from PBMCs. The source is a human donor with severe aplastic anemia or a healthy control (not recorded which). The CDR3 nucleotides read TGCAGCGTTGGAGGACAGAGCTCCTACGAGCAGTACTTC. Protein: CSVGGQSSYEQYF.